Presented here are 14 T cell receptor beta chains from one specimen sequenced in a study of T-cell reconstitution after alpha-beta-depleted transplantation in children. A TCRbeta library incorporating unique molecular identifiers was prepared. TCRdb reprocessed the PCR reads via MiXCR and lists one record per CDR3 protein. This sample has hundreds of thousands of distinct CDR3 sequences; around 16% occur once, and the top ten carry 35% to 50%. Source: PBMCs, mostly from graft donor cells, taken 360 days after TCRalphabeta/CD19-depleted stem cell transplant. These TCRs come from a male patient under 10 years old who had a stem cell transplant for acute lymphoblastic leukemia, so the T cells may come from the graft donor.

This clonotype was counted between two and nine times. J is TRBJ2-3 and V is TRBV13; D remains ambiguous. Germline values: CDR1 PRHDT, CDR2 FYEKMQ (reference sequence). V was clipped by 4 bases and J by 4 bases, with 15 bases between them. The CDR3 sequence is 15 residues long. CDR3 DNA: TGTGCCAGCAGCTCTAGAGGAAGAGATCCAGATACGCAGTATTTT. This sequence encodes CASSSRGRDPDTQYF.

The J gene is TRBJ1-3, the V gene TRBV5-1; D is unclear. The V gene's germline CDR1 is SGHRS and CDR2 YFSETQ. CDR3 length equals 15 residues. The ends were cut back, 0 bases at V and 0 bases at J, with 7 bases in the middle. DNA of the CDR3: TGCGCCAGCAGCTTGGAACGGAGCTCTGGAAACACCATATATTTT. Residues: CASSLERSSGNTIYF.

The chain couples TRBV5-6 to TRBJ2-2; tentative D call: TRBD1 (5 bases). The length of the CDR3 is 16 residues. The V end was cut by 4 bases, the J end by 6 bases, with 19 bases between. Germline CDR1 is SGHDT and CDR2 is YYEEEE. The CDR3 region has the DNA TGTGCCAGCAGCGGGCCAGGGAAAAGAAGGGCCGGGGAGCTGTTTTTT. It translates to CASSGPGKRRAGELFF.

This clonotype was observed a few times. The rearrangement uses TRBV7-6 and TRBJ2-7, with 7 positions matching TRBD2. Germline CDR1 reads SGHVS; CDR2 reads FNYEAQ. Unmatched junction bases numbered 4, after V lost 1 base and J lost 7 bases. This CDR3 comprises 13 residues. CDR3 region: CASSLDRTREQYF. The DNA for the CDR3 is TGTGCCAGCAGCTTAGATCGGACTAGAGAGCAGTACTTC.

This clonotype was counted at least ten times. This CDR3 is CASAPVDTDTQYF. As DNA, the CDR3 is TGTGCCAGCGCTCCTGTTGACACAGATACGCAGTATTTT. V is TRBV6-1 and J is TRBJ2-3; D is undetermined. The CDR3 is made up of 13 amino acids. Per the germline V gene, CDR1 is MNHNS and CDR2 is SASEGT. V was trimmed by 8 bases and J by 2 bases, leaving 11 bases between them.

This chain connects TRBV28 to TRBJ2-7, with 7 positions matching TRBD2. The junction had 8 bases not matched to a gene; V was cut back by 6 bases and J by 3 bases. The CDR3 has 14 amino acids. Looked up from germline, CDR1 is MDHEN and CDR2 is SYDVKM. CDR3 bases: TGTGCCAGCAGCCTCGGACTAGTCGGCTACGAGCAGTACTTC. Translating it yields CASSLGLVGYEQYF. The full variable domain, rest sourced from reference TRBV28 and TRBJ2-7, is DVKVTQSSRYLVKRTGEKVFLECVQDMDHENMFWYRQDPGLGLRLIYFSYDVKMKEKGDIPEGYSVSREKKERFSLILESASTNQTSMYLCASSLGLVGYEQYFGPGTRLTVT.

This clonotype occurred many times. V is TRBV4-3 and J is TRBJ2-1; D remains ambiguous. CDR1 and CDR2 (germline): LGHNA, YSLEER. The V end lost 2 bases, the J end lost 9 bases, and 17 bases lay between the germline ends. The CDR3 is made up of 15 amino acids. CDR3 in DNA: TGCGCCAGCAGCCAACTTCAACCACCTATAGTTGAGCAGTTCTTC. It is translated as CASSQLQPPIVEQFF.

CDR3 sequence reads: CASSDAGWLAGGSSYNEQFF. The CDR3 bases are TGTGCCAGCAGTGATGCTGGGTGGCTAGCGGGAGGGAGCTCCTACAATGAGCAGTTCTTC. The chain recombines TRBV6-1 with TRBJ2-1, with 12 nucleotides matching TRBD2. Germline values: CDR1 MNHNS, CDR2 SASEGT. The CDR3 is 20 amino acids. V dropped 3 bases and J dropped 0; count of bases not matched to a gene: 12.

This clonotype came up many times. A junction boundary mismatches the germline segment, possibly from a read error. The chain is built from TRBV10-3 and TRBJ2-1; 9 nucleotides match TRBD2. This CDR3 has 15 amino acids. Looked up from germline, CDR1 is ENHRY and CDR2 is SYGVKD. The CDR3 DNA follows: TGTGCCACCTCCGAGGGACTAGCTTCCTTCAATGAGCAGTTCTTC. It translates to CATSEGLASFNEQFF.

The rearrangement uses TRBV19 and TRBJ1-1, with D tentatively TRBD1 (5 bases). The germline V gene encodes CDR1 LNHDA and CDR2 SQIVND (reference sequence). This CDR3 has 12 residues. Trimming removed 7 bases from V and 4 bases from J, with 10 bases in between. CDR3 bases: TGTGCCAGTACCTCCGGGGGCACTGAAGCTTTCTTT. Protein product: CASTSGGTEAFF. Full variable domain (remainder filled in from reference TRBV19 and TRBJ1-1): DGGITQSPKYLFRKEGQNVTLSCEQNLNHDAMYWYRQDPGQGLRLIYYSQIVNDFQKGDIAEGYSVSREKKESFPLTVTSAQKNPTAFYLCASTSGGTEAFFGQGTRLTVV.

This clonotype was seen more than once but under ten times. V gene TRBV27 combines with J gene TRBJ2-7; 12 nucleotides line up with TRBD1. The CDR3 runs to 15 residues. Unmatched junction bases numbered 7, after V lost 5 bases and J lost 5 bases. Germline V CDR1 and CDR2: MNHEY, SMNVEV (reference sequence). Here the CDR3 DNA reads TGTGCCAGCAGTCTCACCGGGACAGGGGGCCACGAGCAGTACTTC. Translation: CASSLTGTGGHEQYF.

The chain recombines TRBV25-1 with TRBJ1-2; 9 nucleotides align to TRBD1. Germline assignment: CDR1 MGHDK and CDR2 SYGVNS. CDR3 size: 13 residues. Trimming cost V 6 bases and J 7 bases; bases outside gene matches: 6. The CDR3 DNA reads as TGTGCCAGCAGGTCCGGGACAGGGCCTGGCTACACCTTC. It yields the protein CASRSGTGPGYTF.

The chain uses TRBV28 and TRBJ1-5; 8 nucleotides agree with TRBD1. Germline CDR1 and CDR2: MDHEN and SYDVKM. This CDR3 has 15 amino acids. J lost 7 bases, V lost 5 bases, and 10 bases had no gene match. CDR3 DNA sequence: TGTGCCAGCAGTCCTCACTGGACAGGGAGACAGCCCCAGCATTTT. It codes for CASSPHWTGRQPQHF.

J is TRBJ2-3 and V is TRBV4-2; 14 bases align to TRBD2. Trimming took 1 base from V and 5 from J; bases not matched to a gene: 17. Germline V gives CDR1 LGHNA, CDR2 YNFKEQ. CDR3 length equals 21 residues. CDR3 protein: CASSQVGLGGGLAGEVDTQYF. CDR3 nucleotide sequence: TGTGCCAGCAGCCAAGTCGGACTCGGAGGGGGACTAGCGGGAGAGGTAGATACGCAGTATTTT.